A selection of T cell receptor beta chains follows, all from one sample in a study of blood T cell repertoires in COVID-19. Profiled with immunoSEQ multiplex PCR; TCRdb holds only in-frame clones, not every one. The repertoire has about 440,000 clones, roughly 91% of them found once; the top ten carry roughly 0.66%. Material: PBMCs or T cells enriched from blood (not recorded which). These receptors originate from a man aged 18 to 30 who had recovered from COVID-19. Each CDR3 is given with its conserved first and last residue. Each record gives: D gene, J gene, V gene, clone size, CDR3 DNA, CDR3 protein. D genes are given only for firm matches. Where a row states a size, it is once, few, many or the class of an expanded clone; other rows omit it.

d_call: -; j_call: TRBJ2-3; v_call: TRBV9; clone_size: -; cdr3_nt: TGTGCCAGCTCCGGGGGCACAGATACGCAGTATTTT; cdr3_aa: CASSGGTDTQYF
d_call: TRBD1; j_call: TRBJ1-5; v_call: TRBV30; clone_size: -; cdr3_nt: TGTGCCTGGAATAAGGGGGCGAAATATCAGCCCCAGCATTTT; cdr3_aa: CAWNKGAKYQPQHF
d_call: -; j_call: TRBJ1-2; v_call: TRBV9; clone_size: -; cdr3_nt: TGTGCCAGCAGCGTAGACAGCTCCTATGGCTACACCTTC; cdr3_aa: CASSVDSSYGYTF
d_call: -; j_call: TRBJ1-1; v_call: TRBV5-6; clone_size: -; cdr3_nt: TGTGCCAGCAGCTTGGGTTCAGGCCGGAACACTGAAGCTTTCTTT; cdr3_aa: CASSLGSGRNTEAFF
d_call: -; j_call: TRBJ1-2; v_call: TRBV12-3/TRBV12-4; clone_size: -; cdr3_nt: TGTGCCAGCAGTCCAGGGGCGCGTGGCTACACCTTC; cdr3_aa: CASSPGARGYTF
d_call: TRBD1; j_call: TRBJ2-3; v_call: TRBV5-1; clone_size: -; cdr3_nt: TGCGCCAGCAGCTTGACGTCAGGGGGCGAAGATACGCAGTATTTT; cdr3_aa: CASSLTSGGEDTQYF
d_call: -; j_call: TRBJ1-1; v_call: TRBV9; clone_size: -; cdr3_nt: TGTGCCAGCAGCGTAGACCCTAAGAGCGGGACTGAAGCTTTCTTT; cdr3_aa: CASSVDPKSGTEAFF
d_call: -; j_call: TRBJ1-2; v_call: TRBV25-1; clone_size: -; cdr3_nt: TGTGCCAGCAACTCCAAGGGAGTAAACGGCTACACCTTC; cdr3_aa: CASNSKGVNGYTF
d_call: -; j_call: TRBJ1-6; v_call: TRBV2; clone_size: -; cdr3_nt: TGTGCCAGCAGTGAAAGCGGCAGGCCGAATAATTCACCCCTCCACTTT; cdr3_aa: CASSESGRPNNSPLHF
d_call: TRBD2; j_call: TRBJ2-3; v_call: TRBV5-1; clone_size: -; cdr3_nt: TGCGCCAGCAGCTTGAGCCGTAGCGGGCTCACAGATACGCAGTATTTT; cdr3_aa: CASSLSRSGLTDTQYF
d_call: -; j_call: TRBJ2-5; v_call: TRBV7-3; clone_size: -; cdr3_nt: TGTGCCAGCAGCTTAACAATAGGCCTGCCGGGCGGGCAAGCTGAGACCCAGTACTTC; cdr3_aa: CASSLTIGLPGGQAETQYF
d_call: TRBD2; j_call: TRBJ2-7; v_call: TRBV27; clone_size: -; cdr3_nt: TGTGCCAGCAGTATGACTAGCGGGAGGAGCTCCTACGAGCAGTACTTC; cdr3_aa: CASSMTSGRSSYEQYF
d_call: TRBD2; j_call: TRBJ2-1; v_call: TRBV18; clone_size: -; cdr3_nt: TGTGCCAGCTCACCACCTGGTCTAGCGGGAGTAAATGAGCAGTTCTTC; cdr3_aa: CASSPPGLAGVNEQFF
d_call: -; j_call: TRBJ2-5; v_call: TRBV9; clone_size: -; cdr3_nt: TGTGCCAGCAGCGTTCGGGGAGGCCAAGAGACCCAGTACTTC; cdr3_aa: CASSVRGGQETQYF
d_call: -; j_call: TRBJ1-2; v_call: TRBV29-1; clone_size: -; cdr3_nt: TGCAGCGTTGTTTCCACAGGGTATGGCTACACCTTC; cdr3_aa: CSVVSTGYGYTF
d_call: TRBD2; j_call: TRBJ2-1; v_call: TRBV19; clone_size: -; cdr3_nt: TGTGCCAGTAGTATACGGACTAGCGGAGCGAAGAATGAGCAGTTCTTC; cdr3_aa: CASSIRTSGAKNEQFF
d_call: -; j_call: TRBJ1-1; v_call: TRBV13; clone_size: -; cdr3_nt: TGTGCCAGCAGAAGCGGCACTGAAGCTTTCTTT; cdr3_aa: CASRSGTEAFF
d_call: -; j_call: TRBJ1-5; v_call: TRBV27; clone_size: -; cdr3_nt: TGTGCCAGCAGTTTGGGCAGGGGAAACAATCAGCCCCAGCATTTT; cdr3_aa: CASSLGRGNNQPQHF
d_call: -; j_call: TRBJ1-5; v_call: TRBV6-5; clone_size: -; cdr3_nt: TGTGCCAGCAGTTCCAAGTCGGGGCAGCCCCAGCATTTT; cdr3_aa: CASSSKSGQPQHF
d_call: -; j_call: TRBJ2-1; v_call: TRBV29-1; clone_size: -; cdr3_nt: TGCAGCGTTGAACTCCGGGACAATGAGCAGTTCTTC; cdr3_aa: CSVELRDNEQFF
d_call: -; j_call: TRBJ1-2; v_call: TRBV6-5; clone_size: -; cdr3_nt: TGTGCCAGCAGTTTATCCGGTACCCACTATGGCTACACCTTC; cdr3_aa: CASSLSGTHYGYTF
d_call: TRBD2; j_call: TRBJ2-1; v_call: TRBV2; clone_size: few; cdr3_nt: TGTGCCAGCAAGGGTGCGGGGGGCTTCAATGAGCAGTTCTTC; cdr3_aa: CASKGAGGFNEQFF
d_call: TRBD1; j_call: TRBJ2-1; v_call: TRBV19; clone_size: -; cdr3_nt: TGTGCCAGTAGAAACCCGGGACAGGAGTACAATGAGCAGTTCTTC; cdr3_aa: CASRNPGQEYNEQFF
d_call: TRBD1; j_call: TRBJ2-7; v_call: TRBV23-1; clone_size: -; cdr3_nt: TGCGCCAGCAGTCTGTGGGACAGGGGTAGCGCAAGGTCGGACGAGCAGTACTTC; cdr3_aa: CASSLWDRGSARSDEQYF
d_call: TRBD1; j_call: TRBJ2-5; v_call: TRBV28; clone_size: -; cdr3_nt: TGTGCCAGCAGTCCCGGGACAGGGAGTCGGGAGACCCAGTACTTC; cdr3_aa: CASSPGTGSRETQYF
d_call: -; j_call: TRBJ1-4; v_call: TRBV6-5; clone_size: -; cdr3_nt: TGTGCCAGCAGACCGAATGAGGGCTCTGAAAAACTGTTTTTT; cdr3_aa: CASRPNEGSEKLFF
d_call: -; j_call: TRBJ2-6; v_call: TRBV19; clone_size: -; cdr3_nt: TGTGCCAGTACCGAGGGATCGGGGGCCAACGTCCTGACTTTC; cdr3_aa: CASTEGSGANVLTF
d_call: TRBD2; j_call: TRBJ2-5; v_call: TRBV29-1; clone_size: -; cdr3_nt: TGCAGCGTTCCCCTAGCGGGAGTTCGGGAGACCCAGTACTTC; cdr3_aa: CSVPLAGVRETQYF
d_call: -; j_call: TRBJ1-3; v_call: TRBV5-1; clone_size: -; cdr3_nt: TGCGCCAGCAGCTTCCAGGGTCCAGCTGGAAACACCATATATTTT; cdr3_aa: CASSFQGPAGNTIYF
d_call: -; j_call: TRBJ1-1; v_call: TRBV3-1/TRBV3-2; clone_size: -; cdr3_nt: TGTGCCAGCAAATTGCGAGGGAGGGACACTGAAGCTTTCTTT; cdr3_aa: CASKLRGRDTEAFF
d_call: TRBD2; j_call: TRBJ2-5; v_call: TRBV2; clone_size: -; cdr3_nt: TGTGCCAGCAGTTTAGGACTAGCGGGTGCCCAAGAGACCCAGTACTTC; cdr3_aa: CASSLGLAGAQETQYF
d_call: TRBD1; j_call: TRBJ1-2; v_call: TRBV19; clone_size: -; cdr3_nt: TGTGCCAGTAGGGGGACAGTCTATGGCTACACCTTC; cdr3_aa: CASRGTVYGYTF
d_call: -; j_call: TRBJ1-3; v_call: TRBV28; clone_size: -; cdr3_nt: TGTGCCAGCAGTTCAACGACTGAGATTGGAAACACCATATATTTT; cdr3_aa: CASSSTTEIGNTIYF
d_call: TRBD1; j_call: TRBJ2-1; v_call: TRBV30; clone_size: -; cdr3_nt: TGTGCCTGGAACAACGGACAGGTAGATGATGAGCAGTTCTTC; cdr3_aa: CAWNNGQVDDEQFF
d_call: -; j_call: TRBJ1-1; v_call: TRBV12-3/TRBV12-4; clone_size: few; cdr3_nt: TGTGCCAGCAGTATTGAGGGTGCTGAAGCTTTCTTT; cdr3_aa: CASSIEGAEAFF
d_call: TRBD1; j_call: TRBJ1-4; v_call: TRBV19; clone_size: -; cdr3_nt: TGTGCCAGTAGACAAGGACAGGCCGAACTTGGAAAACTGTTTTTT; cdr3_aa: CASRQGQAELGKLFF
d_call: TRBD1; j_call: TRBJ1-4; v_call: TRBV6-5; clone_size: once; cdr3_nt: TGTGCCAGCAGCAACAGGGGTGAAAAACTGTTTTTT; cdr3_aa: CASSNRGEKLFF
d_call: -; j_call: TRBJ2-5; v_call: TRBV13; clone_size: -; cdr3_nt: TGTGCCAGCAGTCTATTTGGGGATGTAGGACAGCAAGAGACCCAGTACTTC; cdr3_aa: CASSLFGDVGQQETQYF
d_call: TRBD1; j_call: TRBJ1-2; v_call: TRBV12-3/TRBV12-4; clone_size: -; cdr3_nt: TGTGCCAGCAGATTACAGGGGGGCTACACCTTC; cdr3_aa: CASRLQGGYTF
d_call: -; j_call: TRBJ1-5; v_call: TRBV28; clone_size: -; cdr3_nt: TGTGCCAGCAGCCTTACAGGTCAGCCCCAGCATTTT; cdr3_aa: CASSLTGQPQHF
d_call: -; j_call: TRBJ2-5; v_call: TRBV5-4; clone_size: -; cdr3_nt: TGTGCCAGCAGCTCCCGGGAGCGCCGGTACCAAGAGACCCAGTACTTC; cdr3_aa: CASSSRERRYQETQYF
d_call: TRBD1; j_call: TRBJ2-1; v_call: TRBV18; clone_size: -; cdr3_nt: TGTGCCAGCTCACCGGGACAGGGGACTGAGCAGTTCTTC; cdr3_aa: CASSPGQGTEQFF
d_call: TRBD1; j_call: TRBJ1-1; v_call: TRBV5-1; clone_size: -; cdr3_nt: TGCGCCAGCAGCTCAACTACAGGGGGCATTGAAGCTTTCTTT; cdr3_aa: CASSSTTGGIEAFF
d_call: TRBD2; j_call: TRBJ2-1; v_call: TRBV7-6; clone_size: -; cdr3_nt: TGTGCCAGCAGCTTAAGGGTCCAGAGCCTAGCGGGAAGGTACAATGAGCAGTTCTTC; cdr3_aa: CASSLRVQSLAGRYNEQFF
d_call: TRBD1; j_call: TRBJ1-1; v_call: TRBV2; clone_size: -; cdr3_nt: TGTGCCAGCAGCAGGGACAGTCAAACTGAAGCTTTCTTT; cdr3_aa: CASSRDSQTEAFF
d_call: -; j_call: TRBJ2-2; v_call: TRBV27; clone_size: -; cdr3_nt: TGTGCCAGCAGTCCACAGGGTGGCGGGGAGCTGTTTTTT; cdr3_aa: CASSPQGGGELFF
d_call: -; j_call: TRBJ1-3; v_call: TRBV28; clone_size: -; cdr3_nt: TGTGCCAGCAGTTCAATACAGGGTTCTGGAAACACCATATATTTT; cdr3_aa: CASSSIQGSGNTIYF
d_call: -; j_call: TRBJ1-4; v_call: TRBV7-2; clone_size: -; cdr3_nt: TGTGCCAGCAGCTTCCGGGGGAAGAATGAAAAACTGTTTTTT; cdr3_aa: CASSFRGKNEKLFF
d_call: -; j_call: TRBJ2-7; v_call: TRBV7-9; clone_size: -; cdr3_nt: TGTGCCAGCAGCCGGTTAGGGAGGCGGAGCTCCTACGAGCAGTACTTC; cdr3_aa: CASSRLGRRSSYEQYF
d_call: -; j_call: TRBJ2-5; v_call: TRBV19; clone_size: -; cdr3_nt: TGTGCCAGTAGTATAGATCGCGTGGAGGGTCTTCAAGAGACCCAGTACTTC; cdr3_aa: CASSIDRVEGLQETQYF
d_call: -; j_call: TRBJ2-7; v_call: TRBV19; clone_size: -; cdr3_nt: TGTGCCAGTAGTAGAGACAGGTCCTACGAGCAGTACTTC; cdr3_aa: CASSRDRSYEQYF
d_call: -; j_call: TRBJ1-3; v_call: TRBV11-2; clone_size: -; cdr3_nt: TGTGCCAGCAGCTTACAGAGCCCCCGGGACACCATATATTTT; cdr3_aa: CASSLQSPRDTIYF
d_call: -; j_call: TRBJ1-2; v_call: TRBV19; clone_size: -; cdr3_nt: TGTGCCAGTAGCCCAGTCAACTATGGCTACACCTTC; cdr3_aa: CASSPVNYGYTF